This is a list of T cell receptor beta chains from one sample in a study of T-cell memory formation after mild COVID-19. MiXCR was run by TCRdb on the 5' RACE reads, yielding one entry per CDR3 protein. The table shows some 180,000 distinct CDR3 sequences, with 10% to 15% occurring only once. Sequenced: PBMCs or a T cell subset sorted from them (not recorded which). The receptor source for this set is a man between 18 and 35 years old who had mild COVID-19 (a few samples of this study predate the infection). Cell type and time point are not known. The CDR3 runs from the conserved cysteine through the conserved F or W. A D gene is named only where the DNA matches it firmly. Rows give clone size only sometimes, using once, few, many, or a class for an expanded clone.

-	16	TRBV4-1	TRBJ2-1	TRBD2	CASSQEGTSAYNEQFF	TGCGCCAGCAGCCAAGAAGGGACTAGCGCATACAATGAGCAGTTCTTC
-	16	TRBV7-2	TRBJ1-5	TRBD1	CASSSQPSGGGQPQHF	TGTGCCAGCAGCTCCCAACCTTCAGGGGGGGGTCAGCCCCAGCATTTT
-	12	TRBV7-2	TRBJ2-7	-	CASSHGSYEQYF	TGTGCCAGCAGCCATGGGTCCTACGAGCAGTACTTC
many	13	TRBV6-1	TRBJ2-7	-	CASTIPPLNEQYF	TGTGCCAGCACCATCCCCCCTCTCAACGAGCAGTACTTC
-	14	TRBV5-1	TRBJ2-2	-	CASSLVRTTGELFF	TGCGCCAGCAGCTTGGTTCGGACCACCGGGGAGCTGTTTTTT
-	15	TRBV9	TRBJ2-1	-	CASTDTGNSYNEQFF	TGTGCCAGCACCGACACAGGAAACTCCTACAATGAGCAGTTCTTC
-	13	TRBV7-8	TRBJ2-7	-	CASSLDRHNEQYF	TGTGCCAGCAGCTTAGATCGGCATAACGAGCAGTACTTC
few	14	TRBV5-1	TRBJ1-5	-	CASSLGLGNQPQHF	TGCGCCAGCAGCCTAGGACTGGGCAATCAGCCCCAGCATTTT
few	16	TRBV5-1	TRBJ2-3	-	CASSLAFSGYGDTQYF	TGCGCCAGCAGCTTGGCCTTCTCGGGGTATGGAGATACGCAGTATTTT
-	17	TRBV4-3	TRBJ1-4	TRBD1	CASSQGQGGTQNEKLFF	TGCGCCAGCAGCCAGGGACAGGGAGGAACCCAAAATGAAAAACTGTTTTTT
-	14	TRBV3-1	TRBJ2-5	-	CASSQEGGSETQYF	TGTGCCAGCAGCCAAGAAGGGGGGTCGGAGACCCAGTACTTC
-	16	TRBV4-1	TRBJ1-1	-	CASSQVGAEGVTEAFF	TGCGCCAGCAGCCAAGTTGGAGCTGAGGGCGTCACTGAAGCTTTCTTT
-	16	TRBV6-1	TRBJ2-2	TRBD2	CASSEWTSGYTGELFF	TGTGCCAGCAGTGAGTGGACTAGCGGTTACACCGGGGAGCTGTTTTTT
-	15	TRBV6-5	TRBJ1-5	-	CASSAPGGDGQPQHF	TGTGCCAGCAGTGCGCCGGGAGGGGACGGTCAGCCCCAGCATTTT
-	13	TRBV24-1	TRBJ2-5	TRBD1	CATSDADRETQYF	TGTGCCACCAGTGATGCGGACAGGGAGACCCAGTACTTC
many	13	TRBV5-1	TRBJ1-2	-	CASSEGIDYGYTF	TGCGCCAGCAGTGAGGGGATCGACTATGGCTACACCTTC
-	14	TRBV6-5	TRBJ1-2	-	CASRRDGIGYGYTF	TGTGCCAGCAGGAGGGACGGGATTGGCTATGGCTACACCTTC
few	13	TRBV10-2	TRBJ2-5	-	CASSEGLWETQYF	TGCGCCAGCAGTGAAGGTCTTTGGGAGACCCAGTACTTC
few	13	TRBV6-5	TRBJ1-1	-	CASKRLLNTEAFF	TGTGCCAGCAAGAGACTGCTGAACACTGAAGCTTTCTTT
-	15	TRBV7-2	TRBJ2-4	TRBD2	CASSYDLAGQNIQYF	TGTGCCAGCAGCTACGATCTAGCGGGGCAAAACATTCAGTACTTC